Listed below are T cell receptor beta chains from one sample, sequenced in a study of T-cell memory formation after mild COVID-19. TCRdb itself ran the 5' RACE reads through MiXCR, one entry per CDR3 protein. The repertoire consists of hundreds of thousands of distinct CDR3 sequences, with 17% occurring once and the leading ten covering about 8.6%. Sequencing was performed on PBMCs or a T cell subset sorted from them (not recorded which). These receptors originate from an adult woman who had mild COVID-19 (a few samples of this study predate the infection). Cell type and time point are not known. CDR3s include the opening cysteine and the closing phenylalanine or tryptophan. The D gene is left open where the match is weak. Clone size is not always given. Where it is, it says once, few, many or a class for expanded clones.

CDR3 length	clone size	V gene	D gene	J gene	CDR3 DNA	CDR3 protein
15	.	TRBV6-6	.	TRBJ2-5	TGTGCCAGCAGTCCAAGGTTAGGGGCCGGAGAGACCCAGTACTTC	CASSPRLGAGETQYF
13	.	TRBV11-2	.	TRBJ2-1	TGTGCCAGCCGCCTCCCCCTCGACAATGAGCAGTTCTTC	CASRLPLDNEQFF
15	.	TRBV7-8	.	TRBJ2-2	TGTGCCAGCAGCTTAGAGCGACTAGTACTCCGGGAGCTGTTTTTT	CASSLERLVLRELFF
14	few	TRBV6-5	.	TRBJ1-1	TGTGCCAGCAGACCCCGCCGCCAGGCCACTGAAGCTTTCTTT	CASRPRRQATEAFF
14	.	TRBV6-5	TRBD1	TRBJ2-7	TGTGCCAGCAGTTACTCCGACAGGGACTACGAGCAGTACTTC	CASSYSDRDYEQYF
14	.	TRBV12-3/TRBV12-4	TRBD1	TRBJ1-5	TGTGCCAGCAGCCTTCGACAGGGTCATCAGCCCCAGCATTTT	CASSLRQGHQPQHF
14	.	TRBV10-3	.	TRBJ1-1	TGTGCCATCAGTGATAACAGGGTGAACACTGAAGCTTTCTTT	CAISDNRVNTEAFF
16	few	TRBV6-6	TRBD1	TRBJ2-7	TGTGCCAGCAGTTTGACAGGCGGGACAGGGTCCTACGAGCAGTACTTC	CASSLTGGTGSYEQYF
15	.	TRBV27	TRBD1	TRBJ2-2	TGTGCCAGCAATCCCTCAAGACAGGGCCCCGGGGAGCTGTTTTTT	CASNPSRQGPGELFF
16	few	TRBV7-2	.	TRBJ2-1	TGTGCCAGCAGCTTAGAGGTCTCGGTAACCTACAATGAGCAGTTCTTC	CASSLEVSVTYNEQFF
13	many	TRBV5-1	.	TRBJ1-5	TGCGCCAGCAGCTTGATGATGGATCAGCCCCAGCATTTT	CASSLMMDQPQHF
12	.	TRBV4-1	.	TRBJ1-2	TGCGCCAGCAGCCAAGCTACGGGTGGCTACACCTTC	CASSQATGGYTF
13	many	TRBV29-1	TRBD2	TRBJ2-5	TGCAGCGTTAAAGCGGGAGGCCAAGAGACCCAGTACTTC	CSVKAGGQETQYF
13	few	TRBV5-4	TRBD1	TRBJ1-2	TGTGCCAGCAGCTCCGACAGGGACTATGGCTACACCTTC	CASSSDRDYGYTF
15	.	TRBV24-1	TRBD1	TRBJ2-7	TGTGCCACCAGTGATTCAGGGGACAGTCTCTACGAGCAGTACTTC	CATSDSGDSLYEQYF
15	.	TRBV7-2	.	TRBJ2-2	TGTGCCAGCAGCCGGGCCTCGCTGAACACCGGGGAGCTGTTTTTT	CASSRASLNTGELFF
16	.	TRBV7-9	TRBD2	TRBJ2-7	TGTGCCAGCAGCCCGGGGACTAGCGCGGTCTCCTACGAGCAGTACTTC	CASSPGTSAVSYEQYF
14	.	TRBV2	.	TRBJ1-5	TGTGCCAGCAGGAGGGACGGGTACTATCAGCCCCAGCATTTT	CASRRDGYYQPQHF
13	few	TRBV6-5	.	TRBJ1-2	TGTGCCAGCAGTTACTGGGGGGGACCTGGCTACACCTTC	CASSYWGGPGYTF
12	few	TRBV29-1	.	TRBJ2-7	TGCAGCGTTCGGACTCCCGGATACGAGCAGTACTTC	CSVRTPGYEQYF
15	.	TRBV9	TRBD1	TRBJ2-5	TGTGCCAGCAGCTCCGGGACAGGGTATTGGGAGACCCAGTACTTC	CASSSGTGYWETQYF
17	.	TRBV7-2	TRBD2	TRBJ2-1	TGTGCCAGCAGCCCCTTTCAGACTAGCGGGAGGGCAAATGAGCAGTTCTTC	CASSPFQTSGRANEQFF
17	.	TRBV10-3	TRBD2	TRBJ2-1	TGTGCCATCAACCGACTAGCGGGAGGGAGCTCCTACAATGAGCAGTTCTTC	CAINRLAGGSSYNEQFF
18	few	TRBV6-5	TRBD1	TRBJ1-1	TGTGCCAGCAGTTACTGGCGACAGGGGGCCCTAGAGGGGACTGAAGCTTTCTTT	CASSYWRQGALEGTEAFF
14	.	TRBV7-9	.	TRBJ1-1	TGTGCCAGCAGCCCCTCCAGCCGAGGCACTGAAGCTTTCTTT	CASSPSSRGTEAFF
15	few	TRBV6-5	.	TRBJ2-2	TGTGCCAGCAGTTACTCGAGGGGCAACACCGGGGAGCTGTTTTTT	CASSYSRGNTGELFF
14	few	TRBV6-5	TRBD1	TRBJ2-3	TGTGCCAGCAGTTTGCGGACAGGGGCTAATACGCAGTATTTT	CASSLRTGANTQYF
15	.	TRBV6-6	.	TRBJ1-1	TGTGCCAGCAGTTCCCGTGGCCAGATGAACACTGAAGCTTTCTTT	CASSSRGQMNTEAFF
18	.	TRBV29-1	TRBD2	TRBJ2-1	TGCAGCGTTGGGGGACTAGCCTATTTCACATTCTCCTACAATGAGCAGTTCTTC	CSVGGLAYFTFSYNEQFF
14	few	TRBV6-4	.	TRBJ2-1	TGTGCCAGCAAGCAGACAGGCTCCTACAATGAGCAGTTCTTC	CASKQTGSYNEQFF